The clone carrying this T cell receptor beta chain turned up a few times. A much larger clone differs by one base, so this may be a read error. The germline CDR1 and CDR2 sequences are SGHTA and FQGNSA. CDR3 length equals 16 residues. Trimming cost V 3 bases and J 2 bases, with 14 bases left between them. TCRdb fed the 5' RACE reads into MiXCR, producing one record per CDR3 protein. The sample holds roughly 57,000 distinct CDR3 sequences, roughly 20% seen once. Tregs were sorted as CD4+CD25+CD127-/low cells. The sequenced sample was tumor-infiltrating Tregs sorted from the breast tumor. The receptor was derived from a female donor with breast cancer. The gene calls are TRBV7-2 and TRBJ1-3; D remains ambiguous. CDR3 region: CASSFAGLETGNTIYF. The CDR3 DNA sequence: TGTGCCAGCAGCTTTGCGGGTCTGGAGACTGGAAACACCATATATTTT. Drawing the rest from reference TRBV7-2 and TRBJ1-3, the complete variable domain is GAGVSQSPSNKVTEKGKDVELRCDPISGHTALYWYRQSLGQGLEFLIYFQGNSAPDKSGLPSDRFSAERTGGSVSTLTIQRTQQEDSAVYLCASSFAGLETGNTIYFGEGSWLTVV.